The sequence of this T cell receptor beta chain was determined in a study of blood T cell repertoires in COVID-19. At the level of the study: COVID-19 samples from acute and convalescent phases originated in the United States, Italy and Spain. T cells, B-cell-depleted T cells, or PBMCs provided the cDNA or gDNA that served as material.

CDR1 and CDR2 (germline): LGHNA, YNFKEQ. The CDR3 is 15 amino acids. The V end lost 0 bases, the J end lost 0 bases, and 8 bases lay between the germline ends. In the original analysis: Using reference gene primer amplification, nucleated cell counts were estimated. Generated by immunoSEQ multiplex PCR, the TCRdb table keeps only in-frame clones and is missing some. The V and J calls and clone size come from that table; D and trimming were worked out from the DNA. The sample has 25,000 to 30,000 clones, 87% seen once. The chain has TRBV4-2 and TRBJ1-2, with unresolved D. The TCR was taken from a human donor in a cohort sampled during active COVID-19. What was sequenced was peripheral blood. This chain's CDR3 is CASSQEEFPNYGYTF. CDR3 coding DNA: TGTGCCAGCAGCCAAGAAGAGTTCCCTAACTATGGCTACACCTTC.